The T cell receptor beta chain under discussion was sequenced for a study of beta chain features in type 1 diabetes. About the study: Age and gender were similar between patients and healthy donors, as were cell yields.

This clone was counted only a few times. Antigen unknown. Germline V lookup: CDR1 SGDLS, CDR2 YYNGEE. V trimming: 0 bases; J trimming: 2 bases; junction bases outside the gene matches: 5. The CDR3 is 17 residues long. Broader study findings: In every one of the four CD4+ subsets, TCRB CDR3s were moderately but significantly shorter in Type 1 diabetes patients. Resolution of whether HLA type affects TCRB rearrangement was not achieved here. There was a possibility that cDNA sequencing over-represented cells with high TCR expression.

Expressed TCRB transcripts were sequenced because the entire RNA isolate underwent reverse transcription. The method was immunoSEQ multiplex PCR; TCRdb's version includes in-frame clones alone and lacks a portion of them. The sample contains hundreds of thousands of clones, roughly a tenth of which appear only once. CD45RO/CCR7/CD25/CD127/CD95/CD27 sorting isolated CD4+ naive, central memory, regulatory and stem cell-like memory cells. The sample was central memory CD4+ T cells from blood. The chain couples TRBV9 to TRBJ2-2; 9 nucleotides align to TRBD2. This TCR was sampled from a man between 25 and 39 years old with type 1 diabetes. The CDR3 here is CASSVGPSGVNTGELFF. The CDR3 coding sequence is TGTGCCAGCAGCGTAGGGCCTAGCGGGGTTAACACCGGGGAGCTGTTTTTT.